This is a list of T cell receptor beta chains from one sample in a study of blood T cell repertoires in COVID-19. Assay used: immunoSEQ multiplex PCR; TCRdb lists only in-frame clones, some missing. In the table there are about 470,000 clones, approximately 90% of which are singletons. Sequencing was carried out using PBMCs or T cells enriched from blood (not recorded which). These receptor sequences come from a woman aged 18-29 years who had recovered from COVID-19. CDR3s include the opening cysteine and the closing phenylalanine or tryptophan. The D gene is left open where the match is weak. A clone size is listed for some rows: how often the clone was seen (once, few, many), or a class if it is expanded.

CDR3 protein	CDR3 DNA	J gene	D gene	clone size	V gene
CASSLKRTGEGEQYF	TGTGCCAGCAGCTTAAAACGGACAGGGGAGGGCGAGCAGTACTTC	TRBJ2-7	TRBD1	-	TRBV7-3
CASGLGGGRRPFF	TGTGCTAGTGGTTTGGGCGGGGGAAGACGCCCTTTCTTT	TRBJ1-1	-	-	TRBV12-5
CASSQEDTYEQYF	TGCGCCAGCAGCCAAGAGGACACGTACGAGCAGTACTTC	TRBJ2-7	-	-	TRBV4-1
CATSDRGNEKLFF	TGTGCCACCTCGGACAGGGGAAATGAAAAACTGTTTTTT	TRBJ1-4	TRBD1	-	TRBV19
CASSRTSREETQYF	TGTGCCAGCAGCAGAACCTCGAGGGAAGAGACCCAGTACTTC	TRBJ2-5	-	once	TRBV28
CATREPANYGYTF	TGTGCCACCCGGGAACCTGCTAACTATGGCTACACCTTC	TRBJ1-2	-	-	TRBV19
CATHPRGTEAFF	TGTGCCACCCACCCAAGGGGCACTGAAGCTTTCTTT	TRBJ1-1	-	-	TRBV6-5
CASSAARDTLAKNIQYF	TGCGCCAGCAGCGCTGCCCGGGACACCCTAGCCAAAAACATTCAGTACTTC	TRBJ2-4	-	-	TRBV5-1
CASRSSGGPNNEQFF	TGTGCCAGCAGGAGCTCGGGGGGGCCCAACAATGAGCAGTTCTTC	TRBJ2-1	TRBD2	-	TRBV27
CAISESPAWAGSTDTQYF	TGTGCCATCAGTGAGTCCCCGGCGTGGGCAGGGAGCACAGATACGCAGTATTTT	TRBJ2-3	-	once	TRBV10-3
CAISDNGGARETQYF	TGTGCCATCAGTGATAACGGGGGGGCAAGAGAGACCCAGTACTTC	TRBJ2-5	TRBD2	once	TRBV10-3
CASSVGANTEAFF	TGCGCCAGCTCGGTAGGGGCAAACACTGAAGCTTTCTTT	TRBJ1-1	-	-	TRBV5-1
CSAEYPGNTEAFF	TGCAGCGCTGAATACCCAGGGAACACTGAAGCTTTCTTT	TRBJ1-1	-	-	TRBV29-1
CASSFGLAAQISYEQYF	TGTGCCAGCAGTTTTGGACTAGCGGCCCAAATCAGCTACGAGCAGTACTTC	TRBJ2-7	TRBD2	-	TRBV28
CASSATSTDTQYF	TGTGCCAGCAGCGCCACTAGCACAGATACGCAGTATTTT	TRBJ2-3	-	once	TRBV7-9
CASQTSGGVRKQFF	TGTGCCAGCCAGACTAGCGGGGGCGTCAGGAAGCAGTTCTTC	TRBJ2-1	TRBD2	-	TRBV6-5
CASSEVAGVERETQYF	TGTGCCAGCAGTGAAGTGGCAGGGGTTGAGAGAGAGACCCAGTACTTC	TRBJ2-5	-	once	TRBV2
CASSERPSGILSYEQYF	TGTGCCAGCAGTGAAAGGCCTAGCGGTATTCTCTCCTACGAGCAGTACTTC	TRBJ2-7	TRBD2	-	TRBV6-1
CASSLSGGADGYTF	TGTGCCAGCAGTTTATCAGGGGGCGCGGATGGCTACACCTTC	TRBJ1-2	TRBD1	-	TRBV27
CASRRGTSGQETQYF	TGTGCCAGTAGACGCGGGACTAGCGGACAAGAGACCCAGTACTTC	TRBJ2-5	TRBD2	once	TRBV19
CASSPGANEKLFF	TGTGCCAGCTCACCAGGAGCTAATGAAAAACTGTTTTTT	TRBJ1-4	-	-	TRBV18
CASQGIAGNGNTQYF	TGTGCCAGCCAGGGGATAGCGGGGAACGGCAATACGCAGTATTTT	TRBJ2-3	TRBD2	-	TRBV7-9
CASQGRQGVLSTDTQYF	TGTGCCAGCCAGGGGAGACAGGGCGTATTGAGCACAGATACGCAGTATTTT	TRBJ2-3	TRBD1	-	TRBV19
CAISEDRVAEAFF	TGTGCCATCAGTGAGGACAGGGTTGCTGAAGCTTTCTTT	TRBJ1-1	TRBD1	-	TRBV10-3
CASSSPVRYGYTF	TGTGCCAGCAGCTCGCCGGTGAGATATGGCTACACCTTC	TRBJ1-2	-	-	TRBV7-2
CASSDRGGENIQYF	TGTGCCAGCAGTGATCGGGGGGGCGAAAACATTCAGTACTTC	TRBJ2-4	TRBD2	-	TRBV2
CAWRIQSHTEAFF	TGTGCCTGGAGAATACAGTCTCACACTGAAGCTTTCTTT	TRBJ1-1	-	-	TRBV30
CASSQDQGQLGEKLFF	TGTGCCAGCAGCCAAGATCAGGGACAGTTGGGTGAAAAACTGTTTTTT	TRBJ1-4	TRBD1	-	TRBV3-1/TRBV3-2
CASSPRDRGHRVDEQYF	TGTGCCAGCAGTCCCCGGGACAGGGGGCATCGTGTTGACGAGCAGTACTTC	TRBJ2-7	TRBD1	many	TRBV6-6
CATPTGGDTGELFF	TGTGCCACCCCTACGGGAGGGGACACCGGGGAGCTGTTTTTT	TRBJ2-2	TRBD2	-	TRBV19
CASSLGVNRGPINTYEQYF	TGTGCCAGCAGCTTAGGAGTGAACAGGGGGCCCATTAATACCTACGAGCAGTACTTC	TRBJ2-7	TRBD1	-	TRBV7-2
CASSREGLLPRGYTF	TGTGCCAGCAGCCGGGAGGGTCTACTACCGCGTGGCTACACCTTC	TRBJ1-2	-	few	TRBV6-5
CASTRYGYTF	TGTGCCAGCACGAGGTATGGCTACACCTTC	TRBJ1-2	-	few	TRBV28
CATPGGGADTQYF	TGTGCCACCCCCGGGGGTGGGGCAGATACGCAGTATTTT	TRBJ2-3	-	-	TRBV6-5
CASSQERGASGDTTDTQYF	TGTGCCAGCAGCCAAGAAAGGGGAGCTAGCGGGGATACCACAGATACGCAGTATTTT	TRBJ2-3	TRBD2	-	TRBV3-1/TRBV3-2
CASSLPGMNTEAFF	TGTGCCAGCAGCTTACCGGGTATGAACACTGAAGCTTTCTTT	TRBJ1-1	-	-	TRBV5-6
CASSELQGGYLHF	TGTGCCAGCAGTGAACTACAGGGGGGATACCTCCACTTT	TRBJ1-6	TRBD1	-	TRBV25-1
CASSLSRRHQHF	TGTGCCAGCAGTTTAAGTCGGAGGCACCAGCATTTT	TRBJ1-5	-	-	TRBV6-5
CAWTGLANYGYTF	TGTGCCTGGACAGGCTTGGCCAACTATGGCTACACCTTC	TRBJ1-2	-	-	TRBV30
CASSSSHTDTQYF	TGTGCCAGCAGCTCTAGCCACACAGATACGCAGTATTTT	TRBJ2-3	-	-	TRBV5-4
CASSQRTGGTYEQYF	TGCGCCAGCAGCCAAAGAACGGGAGGGACCTACGAGCAGTACTTC	TRBJ2-7	TRBD2	few	TRBV4-1
CASSLVPGTGGREQYF	TGCGCCAGCAGCTTGGTTCCCGGGACAGGGGGCCGCGAGCAGTACTTC	TRBJ2-7	TRBD1	-	TRBV5-1
CASSPEAANYGYTF	TGTGCCAGCAGCCCCGAGGCAGCTAACTATGGCTACACCTTC	TRBJ1-2	-	-	TRBV3-1/TRBV3-2
CASSLGRDRGNEQFF	TGCGCCAGCAGCTTGGGAAGGGACAGAGGCAATGAGCAGTTCTTC	TRBJ2-1	TRBD1	-	TRBV5-1
CASSPRREGREKLFF	TGTGCCAGCAGTCCCCGGAGAGAGGGGAGGGAAAAACTGTTTTTT	TRBJ1-4	-	-	TRBV3-1/TRBV3-2
CASSLGAGLYGYTF	TGTGCCAGCAGCTTAGGGGCAGGGCTTTATGGCTACACCTTC	TRBJ1-2	-	-	TRBV7-9
CASSLGGSGNTIYF	TGTGCCAGCAGCTTAGGGGGAAGTGGAAACACCATATATTTT	TRBJ1-3	-	-	TRBV5-6
CASSEFDSGRVGAYEQYF	TGTGCCAGCAGTGAATTCGATTCTGGCAGGGTTGGGGCCTACGAGCAGTACTTC	TRBJ2-7	-	-	TRBV2
CASSSRAISLSDYGYTF	TGTGCCAGCAGCTCTAGGGCTATTAGCCTTAGCGACTATGGCTACACCTTC	TRBJ1-2	-	-	TRBV5-4
CASTQLAGALSTDTQYF	TGTGCCAGCACCCAACTAGCGGGGGCCCTTAGCACAGATACGCAGTATTTT	TRBJ2-3	TRBD2	-	TRBV6-4
CASSVDMSAAYEQFF	TGTGCCAGCAGCGTAGATATGTCCGCCGCGTATGAGCAGTTCTTC	TRBJ2-1	-	once	TRBV9
CASSLGQGAPGEQFF	TGCGCCAGCAGCTTGGGGCAGGGGGCGCCCGGAGAGCAGTTCTTC	TRBJ2-1	TRBD1	few	TRBV5-1